This T cell receptor beta chain was identified in a study of blood T cell repertoires in COVID-19. In the original workflow: The authors estimated nucleated cell counts from reference gene primer amplification. Profiled with immunoSEQ multiplex PCR; TCRdb holds only in-frame clones, not every one. V, J and clone size are taken as reported in that table, and D and trimming were inferred from the DNA itself. The table shows under 200,000 clones, with 85% to 90% occurring only once. Ages ranged from about 18 to 89 years, with residence in around 24 US areas. Donors were grouped by their self-reported clinical history. The recovered donors of Cohort 3 showed two negative PCRs, clearance, or symptom resolution. Sequencing was performed on PBMCs or T cells enriched from blood (not recorded which). This sequence originates from a woman between 50 and 59 years old who had recovered from COVID-19.

The CDR3 bases are TGTGCCAGCAGCTTCTGGCGGGCAGCCAAAAACATTCAGTACTTC. It specifies CASSFWRAAKNIQYF. This chain connects TRBV7-9 to TRBJ2-4; a weak D match, TRBD2 (5 bases). This CDR3 region has 15 residues. Trimming stripped 3 bases from V and 0 bases from J, with 9 bases between. CDR1 SEHNR and CDR2 FQNEAQ come from the germline V gene (reference sequence).